The subject of this entry is one T cell receptor beta chain. The target antigen is unknown. At one end, the junction sequence differs from germline, possibly due to a read error. This sample is drawn from a study of tumor-infiltrating lymphocytes in primary liver carcinoma. Findings and limits, study-wide: Tumor region pairs showed greater overlap than either tumor-adjacent or tumor-blood pairs did.

Unsorted bulk tissue (about 18-30 mg) underwent RNA and DNA co-extraction. Patients diagnosed with primary liver carcinoma received treatment through surgical resection. Researchers took samples from five separate regions of each tumor. A constant-region primer served to make TCR beta cDNA from about 500 ng total RNA. Libraries of TCR beta came from three nested multiplex PCR rounds with slightly modified ARM-PCR. TRBV1-TRBV30 forward primers paired with a C-beta reverse primer were used in the first two PCR rounds, which ran roughly 9 cycles each. TCRdb fed the multiplex PCR reads into MiXCR, producing one record per CDR3 protein. The repertoire includes 30,000 to 40,000 distinct CDR3 sequences, roughly four fifths of them detected once, and about 16% sits in the top ten. Germline V gene data show CDR1 as SEHNR and CDR2 as FQNEAQ (reference sequence). There are 13 residues in the CDR3.

Sequenced sample: liver tumor tissue from sampling region 4. Subset described: tumor region T4, right-lateral pole. The gene calls are TRBV7-9 and TRBJ2-7, with D tentatively TRBD1 or TRBD2 (5 bases each). The origin of this receptor is a man aged 35-49 years with primary liver carcinoma and hepatitis B virus infection. The CDR3 DNA reads as TGTGGCAGCACCTTACAGGAGGCCTCCGAGCAGTACTTC. Amino acid sequence: CGSTLQEASEQYF.